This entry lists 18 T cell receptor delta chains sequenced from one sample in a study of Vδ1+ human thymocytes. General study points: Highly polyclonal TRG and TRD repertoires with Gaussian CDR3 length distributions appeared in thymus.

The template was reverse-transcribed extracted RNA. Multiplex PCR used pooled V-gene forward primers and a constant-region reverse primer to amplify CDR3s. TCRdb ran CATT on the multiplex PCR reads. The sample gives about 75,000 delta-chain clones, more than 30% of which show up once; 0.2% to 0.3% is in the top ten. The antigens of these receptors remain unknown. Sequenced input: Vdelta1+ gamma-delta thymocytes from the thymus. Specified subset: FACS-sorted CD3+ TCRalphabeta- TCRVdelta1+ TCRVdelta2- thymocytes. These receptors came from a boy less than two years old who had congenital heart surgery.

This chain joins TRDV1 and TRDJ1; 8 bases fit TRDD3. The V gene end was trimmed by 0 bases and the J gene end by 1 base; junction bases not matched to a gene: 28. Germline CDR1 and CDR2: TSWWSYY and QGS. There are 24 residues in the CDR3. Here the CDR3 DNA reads TGTGCTCTTGGGGAACTAGGGGGAGTACGTCCATACTGGGGGTTGCTGCGGTGCACCGATAAACTCATCTTT. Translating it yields CALGELGGVRPYWGLLRCTDKLIF.

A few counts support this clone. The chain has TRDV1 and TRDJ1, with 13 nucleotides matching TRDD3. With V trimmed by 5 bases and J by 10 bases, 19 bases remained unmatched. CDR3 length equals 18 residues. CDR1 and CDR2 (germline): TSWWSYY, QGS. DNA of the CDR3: TGTGCTCTTGGGACAAAATGGGGACTGGGGGATACGGACGCGCTACTCATCTTT. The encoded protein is CALGTKWGLGDTDALLIF.

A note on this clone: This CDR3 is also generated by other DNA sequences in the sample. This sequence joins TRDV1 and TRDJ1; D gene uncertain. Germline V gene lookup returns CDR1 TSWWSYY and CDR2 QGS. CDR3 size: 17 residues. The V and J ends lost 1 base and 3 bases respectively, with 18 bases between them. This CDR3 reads CALGERWPYRFADKLIF. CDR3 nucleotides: TGTGCTCTTGGGGAACGCTGGCCTTATCGTTTCGCCGATAAACTCATCTTT.

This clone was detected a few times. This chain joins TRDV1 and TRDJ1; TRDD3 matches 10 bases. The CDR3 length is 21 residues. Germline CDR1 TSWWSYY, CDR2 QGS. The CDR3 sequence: CALTREILLTGGWGTTDKLIF. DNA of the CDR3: TGTGCCCTAACCCGCGAGATTTTACTCACTGGGGGATGGGGTACCACCGATAAACTCATCTTT.

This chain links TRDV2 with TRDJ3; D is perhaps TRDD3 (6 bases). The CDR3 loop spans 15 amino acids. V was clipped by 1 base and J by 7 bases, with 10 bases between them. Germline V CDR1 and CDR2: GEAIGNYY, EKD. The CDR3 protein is CACDTRGGDTRQMFF. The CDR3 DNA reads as TGTGCCTGTGACACACGAGGGGGAGACACCCGACAGATGTTTTTC.

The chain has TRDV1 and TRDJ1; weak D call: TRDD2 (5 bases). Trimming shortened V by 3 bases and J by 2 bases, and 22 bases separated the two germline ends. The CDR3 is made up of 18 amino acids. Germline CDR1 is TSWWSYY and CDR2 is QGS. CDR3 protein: CALGDFPFPPAGTDKLIF. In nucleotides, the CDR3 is TGTGCTCTTGGGGACTTCCCATTCCCTCCTGCAGGGACCGATAAACTCATCTTT.

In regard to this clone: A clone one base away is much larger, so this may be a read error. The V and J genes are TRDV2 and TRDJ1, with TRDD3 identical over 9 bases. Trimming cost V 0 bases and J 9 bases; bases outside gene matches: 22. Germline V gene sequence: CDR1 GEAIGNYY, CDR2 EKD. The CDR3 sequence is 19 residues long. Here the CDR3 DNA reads TGTGCCTGTGACACCGCTCATTCGCCCGCCGACTGGGGGACCCCAGAACTCATCTTT. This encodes CACDTAHSPADWGTPELIF.

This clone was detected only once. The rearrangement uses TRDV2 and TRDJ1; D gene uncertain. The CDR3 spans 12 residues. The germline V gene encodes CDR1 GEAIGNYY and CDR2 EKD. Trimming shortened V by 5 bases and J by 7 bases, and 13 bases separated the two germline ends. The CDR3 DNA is TGTGCCTGTGCCTCTCAGAAGACTAAACTCATCTTT. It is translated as CACASQKTKLIF.

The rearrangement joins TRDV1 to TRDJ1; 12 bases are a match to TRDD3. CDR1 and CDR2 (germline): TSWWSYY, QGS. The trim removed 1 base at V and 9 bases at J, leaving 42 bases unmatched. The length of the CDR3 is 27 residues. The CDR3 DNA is TGTGCTCTTGGGGAACGAACCTTCCTACGTAGGTGGTCGTCCTGGGGGATACGCGTATCCCCCACTACCCAACTCATCTTT. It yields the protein CALGERTFLRRWSSWGIRVSPTTQLIF.

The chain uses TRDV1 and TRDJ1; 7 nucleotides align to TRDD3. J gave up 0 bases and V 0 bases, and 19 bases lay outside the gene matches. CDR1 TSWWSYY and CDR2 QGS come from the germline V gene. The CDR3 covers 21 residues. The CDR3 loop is CALGELPRKGLGVKYTDKLIF. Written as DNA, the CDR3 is TGTGCTCTTGGGGAACTGCCGCGGAAGGGGCTGGGGGTCAAGTACACCGATAAACTCATCTTT.

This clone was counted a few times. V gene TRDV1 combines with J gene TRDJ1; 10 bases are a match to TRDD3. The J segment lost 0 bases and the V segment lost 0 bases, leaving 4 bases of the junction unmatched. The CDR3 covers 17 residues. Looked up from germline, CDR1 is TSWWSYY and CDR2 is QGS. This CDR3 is CALGELAGDTDTDKLIF. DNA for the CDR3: TGTGCTCTTGGGGAACTGGCGGGGGATACGGACACCGATAAACTCATCTTT.

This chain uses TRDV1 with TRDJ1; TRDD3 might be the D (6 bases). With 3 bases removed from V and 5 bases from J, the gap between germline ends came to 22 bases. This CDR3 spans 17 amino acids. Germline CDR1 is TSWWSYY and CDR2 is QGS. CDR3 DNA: TGTGCTCTTGGGGATCCCTTGGATTTGTCGGGGGGAGATAAACTCATCTTT. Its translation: CALGDPLDLSGGDKLIF.

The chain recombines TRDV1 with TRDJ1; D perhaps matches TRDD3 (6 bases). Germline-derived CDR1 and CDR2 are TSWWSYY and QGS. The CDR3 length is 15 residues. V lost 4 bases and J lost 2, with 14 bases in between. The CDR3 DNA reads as TGTGCTCTTGGGGTTCCCCGGGGGAGTACCGATAAACTCATCTTT. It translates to CALGVPRGSTDKLIF.

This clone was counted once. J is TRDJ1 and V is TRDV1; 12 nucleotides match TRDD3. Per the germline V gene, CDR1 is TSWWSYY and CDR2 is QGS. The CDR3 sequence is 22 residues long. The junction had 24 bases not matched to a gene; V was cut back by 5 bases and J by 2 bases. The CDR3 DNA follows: TGTGCTCTTGGGAAAAATACCTACGTTGGGTACTGGGGGATACCCCTTACCGATAAACTCATCTTT. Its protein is CALGKNTYVGYWGIPLTDKLIF.

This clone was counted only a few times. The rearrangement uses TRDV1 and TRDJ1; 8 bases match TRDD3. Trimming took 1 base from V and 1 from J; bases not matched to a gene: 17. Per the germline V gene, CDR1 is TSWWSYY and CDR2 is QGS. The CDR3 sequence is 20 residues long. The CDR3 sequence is CALGEPPRTGGPFLTDKLIF. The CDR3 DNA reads TGTGCTCTTGGGGAACCCCCACGTACTGGGGGCCCATTCCTCACCGATAAACTCATCTTT.

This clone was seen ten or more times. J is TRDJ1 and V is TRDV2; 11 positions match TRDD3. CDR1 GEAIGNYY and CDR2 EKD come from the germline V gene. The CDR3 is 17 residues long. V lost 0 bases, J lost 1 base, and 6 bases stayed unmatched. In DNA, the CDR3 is TGTGCCTGTGACACCCTGTACTGGGGGATAACCACCGATAAACTCATCTTT. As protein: CACDTLYWGITTDKLIF.

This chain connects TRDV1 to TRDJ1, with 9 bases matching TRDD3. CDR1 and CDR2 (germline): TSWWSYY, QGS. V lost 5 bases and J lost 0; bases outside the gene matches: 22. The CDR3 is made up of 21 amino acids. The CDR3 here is CALGSLPDYWGTTQYTDKLIF. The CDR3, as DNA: TGTGCTCTTGGGTCTCTTCCCGATTACTGGGGGACTACCCAATACACCGATAAACTCATCTTT.

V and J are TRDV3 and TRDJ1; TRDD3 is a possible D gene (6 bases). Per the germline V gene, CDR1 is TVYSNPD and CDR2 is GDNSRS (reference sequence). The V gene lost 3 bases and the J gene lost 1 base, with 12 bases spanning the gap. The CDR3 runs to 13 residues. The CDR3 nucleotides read TGTGCCTTCTTGGGGGTCTTCACCGATAAACTCATCTTT. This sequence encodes CAFLGVFTDKLIF.